Each of the 27 T cell receptor beta chains below was sequenced from the same sample in a study of blood T cell repertoires in COVID-19. The assay was immunoSEQ multiplex PCR, and TCRdb's table has in-frame clones only and misses some. The top ten hold under 6.5% of the sample, which has roughly 340,000 clones, about 89% seen once. The source material was peripheral blood. These TCRs come from a woman aged 45-65 years with COVID-19, enrolled during active disease.

The chain links TRBV3-1 (or the pseudogene TRBV3-2) to TRBJ2-2; 7 nucleotides agree with TRBD1. The CDR3 consists of 13 residues. Germline values: CDR1 LGHDT, CDR2 YNNKEL (reference sequence). The J segment lost 7 bases and the V segment lost 4 bases, leaving 3 bases of the junction unmatched. The CDR3 DNA reads as TGTGCCAGCAGCCCCAGGGGGAACGGGGAGCTGTTTTTT. Amino acids: CASSPRGNGELFF.

The rearrangement joins TRBV7-2 to TRBJ1-4; 8 nucleotides align to TRBD1. CDR1 and CDR2 from the germline V gene are SGHTA and FQGNSA. The CDR3 runs 15 residues. J gave up 2 bases and V 5 bases, and 4 bases lay outside the gene matches. The CDR3 here is CASSPRTGTNEKLFF. CDR3 nucleotides: TGTGCCAGCAGCCCTAGGACAGGGACTAATGAAAAACTGTTTTTT.

The V call is TRBV9, the J call TRBJ2-5, with D perhaps TRBD1 (6 bases). V lost 0 bases, J lost 5 bases, and 11 bases lay in between. CDR1 is SGDLS, CDR2 YYNGEE, per germline. This CDR3 comprises 14 residues. For the CDR3, the DNA is TGTGCCAGCAGCGTAGGGGGGCCCCAGGAGACCCAGTACTTC. Protein sequence: CASSVGGPQETQYF.

This clone was observed a single time. The chain employs TRBV5-1 and TRBJ2-5; 8 bases match TRBD1. This CDR3 contains 15 residues. J was trimmed by 4 bases and V by 3 bases; bases with no gene match: 8. Germline CDR1 and CDR2: SGHRS and YFSETQ. The DNA of the CDR3 is TGCGCCAGCAGCTCAGGGGGCGCAGGAGGAGAGACCCAGTACTTC. Its translation: CASSSGGAGGETQYF.

V and J are TRBV25-1 and TRBJ2-3, with D possibly matching TRBD1 (5 bases). CDR3 length: 15 residues. V shed 7 bases and J shed 3 bases, with 17 bases lying between them. Germline V gives CDR1 MGHDK, CDR2 SYGVNS. In nucleotides, the CDR3 is TGTGCCAGCACCCCCCGAGAAAGGGGAACAGATACGCAGTATTTT. This gives the protein CASTPRERGTDTQYF. Complete variable domain (other parts from reference TRBV25-1 and TRBJ2-3): EADIYQTPRYLVIGTGKKITLECSQTMGHDKMYWYQQDPGMELHLIHYSYGVNSTEKGDLSSESTVSRIRTEHFPLTLESARPSHTSQYLCASTPRERGTDTQYFGPGTRLTVL.

As concerns this clone: One end of the junction is discordant with germline, which a read error may explain. The chain recombines TRBV25-1 with TRBJ2-1; the match to TRBD1 covers 7 bases. The CDR3 has 12 residues. From germline, CDR1 is MGHDK and CDR2 SYGVNS. The CDR3 DNA is TGTGCCAGCAGTGAACTGGGTCTCAGGGGGATCTTC. Translating it yields CASSELGLRGIF.

The V and J genes are TRBV19 and TRBJ2-6, with a possible D match to TRBD1 (6 bases). Looked up from germline, CDR1 is LNHDA and CDR2 is SQIVND (reference sequence). Trimming shortened V by 9 bases and J by 4 bases, and 13 bases separated the two germline ends. The CDR3 loop spans 14 amino acids. The CDR3 DNA sequence: TGTGCCAGCAGCCAGGGGTCGGGGGCCAACGTCCTGACTTTC. This translates into CASSQGSGANVLTF.

The chain carries TRBV12-5 and TRBJ1-1; D is undetermined. The CDR3 length is 14 residues. The germline V gene has CDR1 LGHNT and CDR2 FRNRAP. Trimming pared 7 bases from V and 6 bases from J, leaving 18 bases between. The chain's CDR3 is CASALRDGPAEAFF. CDR3 nucleotide sequence: TGTGCTAGTGCCCTCCGCGATGGTCCGGCTGAAGCTTTCTTT.

The chain has TRBV6-2 or TRBV6-3 and TRBJ2-1; 9 bases fit TRBD2. With 6 bases clipped from V and 4 bases from J, the junction kept 7 bases outside the gene matches. The CDR3 length is 15 residues. Germline CDR1 and CDR2: MNHEY and SVGEGT. CDR3 bases: TGTGCCAGCAGCCCTCGGGCGGGAGGGTACAATGAGCAGTTCTTC. Translated: CASSPRAGGYNEQFF.

The genes are TRBV7-9 and TRBJ1-1; D ambiguous. Germline V lookup: CDR1 SEHNR, CDR2 FQNEAQ (reference sequence). The CDR3 is made up of 16 amino acids. V lost 4 bases and J lost 4, with 19 bases in between. The DNA of the CDR3 is TGTGCCAGCAGCTCCCCCGAAACTACCCGGGGCACTGAAGCTTTCTTT. Its translation: CASSSPETTRGTEAFF.

The chain recombines TRBV24-1 with TRBJ1-3, with 10 bases lining up with TRBD1. The CDR3 covers 15 residues. CDR1 is KGHDR and CDR2 is SFDVKD in the germline V gene. After removal of 4 bases from V and 4 bases from J, the junction contained 3 bases not matched to a gene. The CDR3 loop is CATSDSGQGGNTIYF. The CDR3 DNA reads TGTGCCACCAGTGACTCGGGACAGGGGGGAAACACCATATATTTT.

The chain couples TRBV4-1 to TRBJ2-5; a weak D match, TRBD1 (6 bases). From germline, CDR1 is MGHRA and CDR2 YSYEKL. The V end lost 4 bases, the J end lost 6 bases, and 15 bases lay between the germline ends. The CDR3 extends over 14 amino acids. The DNA for the CDR3 is TGCGCCAGCAGCCGACCGGGACAAGAAAAGACCCAGTACTTC. Amino acids: CASSRPGQEKTQYF.

The J gene is TRBJ2-1, the V gene TRBV27; D is possibly TRBD1 (6 bases). The V gene lost 5 bases and the J gene lost 0 bases, with 11 bases spanning the gap. The germline CDR1 and CDR2 sequences are MNHEY and SMNVEV (reference sequence). CDR3 length equals 15 residues. CDR3 residues: CASSKQGSSYNEQFF. For the CDR3, the DNA is TGTGCCAGCAGTAAACAGGGAAGCTCCTACAATGAGCAGTTCTTC.

V and J are TRBV28 and TRBJ2-2; TRBD1 matches 9 bases. J lost 7 bases, V lost 6 bases, and 9 bases had no gene match. Looked up from germline, CDR1 is MDHEN and CDR2 is SYDVKM. The CDR3 length is 15 residues. In nucleotides, the CDR3 is TGTGCCAGCAGGTACAGGGGGCGGTTTCTCGGGGAGCTGTTTTTT. Amino acids: CASRYRGRFLGELFF.

The chain employs TRBV30 and TRBJ2-7; 8 nucleotides match TRBD2. The CDR3 consists of 13 residues. Germline loops: CDR1 GTSNPN, CDR2 SVGIG (reference sequence). V was pared by 8 bases and J by 0 bases, with 6 bases of the junction left unmatched. The CDR3 DNA follows: TGTGCCGCTAGCGGGCTAAGCTCCTACGAGCAGTACTTC. Translating it yields CAASGLSSYEQYF.

This chain uses TRBV24-1 with TRBJ1-5; D is undetermined. The CDR3 is 13 amino acids. Trimming took 3 bases from V and 9 from J, leaving 11 bases between them. Germline loops: CDR1 KGHDR, CDR2 SFDVKD. The DNA of the CDR3 is TGTGCCACCAGTGATCCCGGGGTGGCGCCCCAGCATTTT. It is translated as CATSDPGVAPQHF.

The table lists this clone with a count of one. The chain has TRBV18 and TRBJ1-1; maybe TRBD1 (6 bases). This CDR3 is 16 amino acids long. Germline-derived CDR1 and CDR2 are KGHSH and LQKENI. The ends were cut back, 5 bases at V and 3 bases at J, with 19 bases in the middle. CDR3: CASSTGTLGGHTEAFF. The CDR3 nucleotides are TGTGCCAGCTCAACAGGGACTCTGGGAGGGCACACTGAAGCTTTCTTT.

The table lists this clone with a count of one. The rearrangement links TRBV28 to TRBJ1-1; the match to TRBD1 covers 7 bases. Trimming cost V 5 bases and J 5 bases; bases outside gene matches: 11. CDR1 and CDR2 from the germline V gene are MDHEN and SYDVKM. The CDR3 runs 15 residues. The CDR3 spells CASSHRQGGETEAFF. CDR3 nucleotides: TGTGCCAGCAGTCACCGACAGGGTGGGGAGACTGAAGCTTTCTTT.

The CDR3 sequence is CASSWGTGPSGELFF. In nucleotides, the CDR3 is TGCGCCAGCAGCTGGGGGACAGGGCCCTCCGGGGAGCTGTTTTTT. The chain recombines TRBV5-1 with TRBJ2-2; 9 bases fit TRBD1. Germline values: CDR1 SGHRS, CDR2 YFSETQ. V dropped 3 bases and J dropped 6; count of bases not matched to a gene: 6. The CDR3 contains 15 residues.

The chain carries TRBV30 and TRBJ1-5; D unresolved. The CDR3 spans 13 residues. V lost 1 base to trimming and J lost 7 bases, with 11 bases between them. Germline loops: CDR1 GTSNPN, CDR2 SVGIG (reference sequence). The chain's CDR3 is CAWSGGRWQPQHF. The CDR3 DNA is TGTGCCTGGAGTGGCGGGCGGTGGCAGCCCCAGCATTTT.

The V and J genes are TRBV28 and TRBJ1-2; perhaps TRBD1 as D (5 bases). Germline CDR1 MDHEN, CDR2 SYDVKM. Trimming left V 2 bases short and J 8 bases short, with 15 bases between. This CDR3 comprises 14 residues. CDR3 sequence reads: CASSLRLGAGGYTF. The CDR3, as DNA: TGTGCCAGCAGTTTACGGTTAGGGGCGGGAGGCTACACCTTC.

This chain links TRBV29-1 with TRBJ1-4; TRBD1 might be the D (6 bases). The CDR3 consists of 12 residues. Germline CDR1 and CDR2: SQVTM and ANQGSEA. V dropped 3 bases and J dropped 7 bases, with 9 bases sitting between them. CDR3 amino acids: CSVDRGGEKLFF. The CDR3 DNA sequence: TGCAGCGTTGATAGGGGGGGTGAAAAACTGTTTTTT.

The CDR3 region has the DNA TGTGCCAGCAGCCCCCAAGGGCTAGCTGTCGCCGGGGAGCTGTTTTTT. Residues: CASSPQGLAVAGELFF. J is TRBJ2-2 and V is TRBV7-6; a possible D gene is TRBD2 (5 bases). V gave up 5 bases and J gave up 6 bases, with 19 bases separating them. CDR3 length equals 16 residues. Per germline, CDR1 SGHVS and CDR2 FNYEAQ.

The chain has TRBV14 and TRBJ2-5; 10 nucleotides line up with TRBD1. This CDR3 has 16 amino acids. Germline values: CDR1 SGHDN, CDR2 FVKESK. The trim removed 4 bases at V and 3 bases at J, leaving 8 bases unmatched. The CDR3 spells CASSRGTGVAEETQYF. CDR3 coding DNA: TGTGCCAGCAGCCGCGGGACAGGGGTAGCCGAAGAGACCCAGTACTTC.

The V and J genes are TRBV2 and TRBJ2-1, with 12 bases matching TRBD2. The CDR3 totals 19 residues. Trimming cost V 8 bases and J 7 bases; bases outside gene matches: 21. The germline V gene encodes CDR1 SNHLY and CDR2 FYNNEI. This chain's CDR3 is CASPKRDRETGTSGNEQFF. The DNA for the CDR3 is TGTGCCAGCCCGAAACGGGACAGGGAGACCGGGACTAGCGGGAATGAGCAGTTCTTC. Drawing the rest from reference TRBV2 and TRBJ2-1, the complete variable domain is EPEVTQTPSHQVTQMGQEVILRCVPISNHLYFYWYRQILGQKVEFLVSFYNNEISEKSEIFDDQFSVERPDGSNFTLKIRSTKLEDSAMYFCASPKRDRETGTSGNEQFFGPGTRLTVL.

This chain links TRBV13 with TRBJ2-5; D gene ambiguous. Germline loops: CDR1 PRHDT, CDR2 FYEKMQ (reference sequence). Deletions cut 5 bases from V and 3 bases from J, with 16 bases between. CDR3 length equals 15 residues. In DNA, the CDR3 is TGTGCCAGCAGCACCTGGGCCTGGAAAAAAGAGACCCAGTACTTC. Translation gives CASSTWAWKKETQYF.

The chain links TRBV11-3 to TRBJ2-2; no definite D call. The V gene's germline CDR1 is SGHNT and CDR2 YENEEA. The CDR3 runs 15 residues. The germline V and J ends were trimmed by 0 bases and 2 bases, with 7 bases remaining between them. CDR3 region: CASSLDHINTGELFF. The CDR3 DNA reads as TGTGCCAGCAGCTTAGATCACATAAACACCGGGGAGCTGTTTTTT.